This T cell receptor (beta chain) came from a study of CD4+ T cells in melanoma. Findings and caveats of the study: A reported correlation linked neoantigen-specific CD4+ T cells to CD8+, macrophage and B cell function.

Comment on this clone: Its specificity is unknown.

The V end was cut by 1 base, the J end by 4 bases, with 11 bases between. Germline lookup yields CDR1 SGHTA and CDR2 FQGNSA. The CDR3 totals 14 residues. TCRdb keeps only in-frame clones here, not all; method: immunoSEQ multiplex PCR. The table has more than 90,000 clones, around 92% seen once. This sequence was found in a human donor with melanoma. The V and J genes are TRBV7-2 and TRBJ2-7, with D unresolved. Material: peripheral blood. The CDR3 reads CASSLGPGQYEQYF. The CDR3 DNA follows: TGTGCCAGCAGCTTAGGCCCCGGTCAATACGAGCAGTACTTC.